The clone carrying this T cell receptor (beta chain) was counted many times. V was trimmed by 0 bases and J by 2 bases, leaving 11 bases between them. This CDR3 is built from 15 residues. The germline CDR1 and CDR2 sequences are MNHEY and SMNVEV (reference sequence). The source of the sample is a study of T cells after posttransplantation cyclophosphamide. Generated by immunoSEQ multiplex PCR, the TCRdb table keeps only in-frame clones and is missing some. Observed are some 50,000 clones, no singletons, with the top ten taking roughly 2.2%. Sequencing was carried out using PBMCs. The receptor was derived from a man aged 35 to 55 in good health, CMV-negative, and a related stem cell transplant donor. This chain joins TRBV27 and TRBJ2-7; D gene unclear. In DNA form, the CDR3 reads TGTGCCAGCAGTTTATCTGCCCAGAACACCTACGAGCAGTACTTC. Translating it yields CASSLSAQNTYEQYF.